The 5 T cell receptor beta chains below all came from one sample that was sequenced in a study of cytomegalovirus exposure and HLA in healthy donors. Profiled with immunoSEQ multiplex PCR; TCRdb holds only in-frame clones, not every one. Counted here are approximately 180,000 clones, roughly nine tenths occurring once; the ten biggest clones make up under 3.5%. Sequenced input: PBMCs. The receptors derive from a man younger than 35 in good health and CMV-seropositive.

The CDR3 sequence is CASSQGGGSGANVLTF. Here the CDR3 DNA reads TGCGCCAGCAGCCAAGGGGGGGGGTCTGGGGCCAACGTCCTGACTTTC. This chain uses TRBV4-3 with TRBJ2-6; 7 positions agree with TRBD2. Germline CDR1 and CDR2: LGHNA and YSLEER. The CDR3 length is 16 residues. The trim removed 1 base at V and 1 base at J, leaving 1 base unmatched.

The V call is TRBV6-5, the J call TRBJ1-3; no clear D. The V gene lost 0 bases and the J gene lost 5 bases, with 8 bases spanning the gap. Germline-derived CDR1 and CDR2 are MNHEY and SVGAGI. The CDR3 has 14 amino acids. CDR3 loop: CASSYSAGRNTIYF. In DNA form, the CDR3 reads TGTGCCAGCAGTTACTCTGCAGGAAGAAACACCATATATTTT.

CDR3 coding DNA: TGTGCCAGTAGTCCGGATTTACTAGCGGCAGATACGCAGTATTTT. Encoded protein: CASSPDLLAADTQYF. The chain employs TRBV19 and TRBJ2-3; TRBD2 matches at 8 bases. The germline V gene has CDR1 LNHDA and CDR2 SQIVND (reference sequence). The CDR3 contains 15 residues. V shed 5 bases, J shed 4 bases, and the junction held 8 bases outside the gene matches.

This clone came up once. This rearrangement joins TRBV7-9 to TRBJ1-2; 7 bases line up with TRBD1. There are 14 residues in the CDR3. Germline CDR1 SEHNR, CDR2 FQNEAQ (reference sequence). With 5 bases clipped from V and 7 bases from J, the junction kept 10 bases outside the gene matches. CDR3 coding DNA: TGTGCCAGCAGCCCTAGGGGGCGACTTGGTGGCTACACCTTC. This encodes CASSPRGRLGGYTF.

The V call is TRBV27, the J call TRBJ2-2, with 11 bases lining up with TRBD2. The germline gives CDR1 MNHEY, CDR2 SMNVEV (reference sequence). V dropped 7 bases and J dropped 1; count of bases not matched to a gene: 2. This CDR3 region has 15 residues. CDR3 amino acids: CASMGLAENTGELFF. The DNA of the CDR3 is TGTGCCAGCATGGGACTAGCGGAGAACACCGGGGAGCTGTTTTTT.